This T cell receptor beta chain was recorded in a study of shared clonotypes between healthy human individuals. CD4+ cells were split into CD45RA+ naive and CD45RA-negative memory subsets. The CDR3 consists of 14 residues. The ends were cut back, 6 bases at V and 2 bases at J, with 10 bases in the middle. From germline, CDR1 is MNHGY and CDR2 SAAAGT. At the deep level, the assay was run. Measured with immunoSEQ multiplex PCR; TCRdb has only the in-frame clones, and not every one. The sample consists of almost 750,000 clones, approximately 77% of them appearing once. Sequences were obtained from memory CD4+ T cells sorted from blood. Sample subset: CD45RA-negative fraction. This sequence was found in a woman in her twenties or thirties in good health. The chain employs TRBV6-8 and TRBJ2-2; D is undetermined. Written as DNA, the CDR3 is TGTGCCAGCAGCACCCGGACCAACACCGGGGAGCTGTTTTTT. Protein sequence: CASSTRTNTGELFF.